The clone carrying this T cell receptor beta chain was observed a handful of times. What it recognizes is unknown. Germline loops: CDR1 MNHEY, CDR2 SVGAGI. The CDR3 has 14 residues. The V end lost 2 bases, the J end lost 3 bases, and 10 bases lay between the germline ends. The record originates from a study of T-cell memory formation after mild COVID-19. Study-level points and caveats: CD4+ bias marked clones expanding day 15 to 37, unlike balanced contracting clones. Confirmation of SARS-CoV-2 specificity was lacking for second-wave clones peaking day 37. Cross-reactive memory appears to have joined, as suggested by some responding clones showing up in pre-infection memory. Shrinking CD4+ clones resided mostly in CM and EM, and CD8+ ones in EMRA.

TCRdb redid the calling of the 5' RACE reads with MiXCR, one entry per CDR3 protein. The table has roughly 510,000 distinct CDR3 sequences, approximately 15% seen once. The sample comprised PBMCs or a T cell subset sorted from them (not recorded which). This receptor was identified in an adult woman who had mild COVID-19 (a few samples of this study predate the infection). Cell type and time point are not known. V and J are TRBV6-5 and TRBJ1-1, with a tentative D call TRBD1 (6 bases). The CDR3 sequence: CASSYTRTDTEAFF. The DNA for the CDR3 is TGTGCCAGCAGTTACACGAGGACAGACACTGAAGCTTTCTTT.